One sample yielded the 17 T cell receptor beta chains listed below, sequenced in a study of breast tumors, draining lymph nodes, adjacent tissues. TCRdb redid the calling of the multiplex PCR reads with MiXCR, one entry per CDR3 protein. The table shows fewer than 150,000 distinct CDR3 sequences, with over 20% occurring only once. Axillary draining lymph nodes of breast cancer patients supplied the node samples. Sequenced sample: axillary lymph node tissue. These receptors were collected from a female donor with breast cancer. Some clones in this sample may be carry-over from other donors' samples.

V is TRBV6-5 and J is TRBJ1-1; 7 bases are shared with TRBD1. This CDR3 is 14 amino acids long. Germline V gene lookup returns CDR1 MNHEY and CDR2 SVGAGI. V was clipped by 6 bases and J by 2 bases; unmatched bases: 6. This chain's CDR3 is CASSPDRDNTEAFF. CDR3 in DNA: TGTGCCAGCAGCCCAGACAGGGATAACACTGAAGCTTTCTTT.

This clonotype appeared a few times. A much larger clone is a single base away; this may be a read error. CDR3 nucleotide sequence: TGCGCCAGCAGCCCAGCGGGTGACACCGGGGAGCCGTTTTTT. It translates to CASSPAGDTGEPFF. The chain joins TRBV5-1 to TRBJ2-2; TRBD2 might be the D (6 bases). Germline V gives CDR1 SGHRS, CDR2 YFSETQ. The CDR3 consists of 14 residues.

This clonotype was seen at least ten times. This rearrangement joins TRBV3-1 to TRBJ1-3; D ambiguous. The CDR3 extends over 14 amino acids. V lost 0 bases to trimming and J lost 5 bases, with 8 bases between them. The germline gives CDR1 LGHDT, CDR2 YNNKEL (reference sequence). For the CDR3, the DNA is TGTGCCAGCAGCCAAGATAGGCTCCGAAACACCATATATTTT. It codes for CASSQDRLRNTIYF.

This clonotype showed up many times. This sequence joins TRBV12-3 or TRBV12-4 and TRBJ2-1, with D possibly being TRBD2 (5 bases). The CDR3 sequence is 14 residues long. The V end lost 3 bases, the J end lost 6 bases, and 12 bases lay between the germline ends. The CDR3 sequence is CASSFPSPRNEQFF. For the CDR3, the DNA is TGTGCCAGCAGTTTCCCTAGCCCCCGCAATGAGCAGTTCTTC.

This clonotype has a count of ten or more. V and J are TRBV6-1 and TRBJ2-7; no definite D call. V dropped 6 bases and J dropped 3 bases, with 6 bases sitting between them. This CDR3 contains 11 residues. The germline CDR1 and CDR2 sequences are MNHNS and SASEGT. The CDR3 protein is CASSPNYEQYF. CDR3 nucleotides: TGTGCCAGCAGCCCCAACTACGAGCAGTACTTC.

In this sample, this clonotype turned up many times. This sequence joins TRBV30 and TRBJ1-5; D uncertain. This CDR3 comprises 13 residues. V was cut by 0 bases and J by 4 bases, with 7 bases left in between. Germline CDR1 reads GTSNPN; CDR2 reads SVGIG (reference sequence). The CDR3 nucleotides read TGTGCCTGGAGTGTTCAGGAGAATCAGCCCCAGCATTTT. Residues: CAWSVQENQPQHF.

This clonotype was observed many times. The chain couples TRBV30 to TRBJ2-2; the match to TRBD1 covers 7 bases. The J segment lost 6 bases and the V segment lost 5 bases, leaving 12 bases of the junction unmatched. Germline V gene lookup returns CDR1 GTSNPN and CDR2 SVGIG (reference sequence). This CDR3 contains 15 residues. The CDR3 sequence: CAWDPIATGPGELFF. Here the CDR3 DNA reads TGTGCCTGGGACCCAATCGCGACAGGGCCCGGGGAGCTGTTTTTT.

This clonotype has at least ten counts. This chain uses TRBV20-1 with TRBJ2-7; no reliable D call. Trimming took off 0 bases at V and 6 bases at J, with 3 bases between the two ends. The CDR3 has 10 residues. From germline, CDR1 is DFQATT and CDR2 SNEGSKA (reference sequence). CDR3 in amino acids: CSARDIEQYF. In DNA form, the CDR3 reads TGCAGTGCTAGAGATATCGAGCAGTACTTC.

The table lists this clonotype with many counts. The chain has TRBV30 and TRBJ2-1; the D is unclear. The CDR3 loop spans 13 amino acids. V was trimmed by 1 base and J by 4 bases, leaving 8 bases between them. Germline values: CDR1 GTSNPN, CDR2 SVGIG (reference sequence). The CDR3 DNA is TGTGCCTGGAGTGACGGACCATACAATGAGCAGTTCTTC. As protein: CAWSDGPYNEQFF. The variable domain in full, with the rest retrieved from reference TRBV30 and TRBJ2-1, is SQTIHQWPATLVQPVGSPLSLECTVEGTSNPNLYWYRQAAGRGLQLLFYSVGIGQISSEVPQNLSASRPQDRQFILSSKKLLLSDSGFYLCAWSDGPYNEQFFGPGTRLTVL.

This clonotype was found many times. J is TRBJ2-1 and V is TRBV3-1; D is undetermined. CDR3 size: 15 residues. Germline CDR1 reads LGHDT; CDR2 reads YNNKEL (reference sequence). Trimming removed 1 base at V and 4 bases at J, with 11 bases between. The CDR3 bases are TGTGCCAGCAGCCAAGTAGGAAGACCGTACAATGAGCAGTTCTTC. It encodes CASSQVGRPYNEQFF.

The genes are TRBV27 and TRBJ1-3; D not resolved. The germline V and J ends were trimmed by 5 bases and 7 bases, with 15 bases remaining between them. The CDR3 has 14 residues. The V gene's germline CDR1 is MNHEY and CDR2 SMNVEV (reference sequence). This CDR3 is CASSPPVPENTIYF. Here the CDR3 DNA reads TGTGCCAGCAGTCCACCCGTTCCGGAGAACACCATATATTTT.

Worth noting for this clonotype: This may come from a read error, since a much larger clone is one base off. V usage is TRBV5-1 and J usage is TRBJ1-3; D call uncertain. Per the germline V gene, CDR1 is SGHRS and CDR2 is YFSETQ. The CDR3 has 14 amino acids. The CDR3 region is CASSLQSSGNTIHF. The CDR3 coding sequence is TGCGCCAGCAGCTTGCAGAGCTCTGGAAACACCATACATTTT.

This clonotype has ten or more counts. This rearrangement joins TRBV7-9 to TRBJ2-1, with D tentatively TRBD2 (6 bases). Looked up from germline, CDR1 is SEHNR and CDR2 is FQNEAQ (reference sequence). V was clipped by 4 bases and J by 1 base, with 17 bases between them. The CDR3 is made up of 17 amino acids. CDR3 residues: CASSSLGPGGSYNEQFF. CDR3 nucleotides: TGTGCCAGCAGCTCCCTGGGGCCCGGAGGGTCCTACAATGAGCAGTTCTTC.

Points on this clonotype: This may be a read error, as it is one base from a much larger clone. The chain combines TRBV6-5 with TRBJ1-2; D is undetermined. This CDR3 region has 13 residues. Germline V gives CDR1 MNHEY, CDR2 SVGAGI. Here the CDR3 reads CASSSSAIYGHTF. In nucleotides, the CDR3 is TGTGCCAGCAGTTCGTCTGCGATCTATGGCCACACCTTC.

In DNA form, the CDR3 reads TGTGCCAGCAGTGATATTGGGTGGCGGGAGGTCGCCGGGGAGCAGTTCTTC. Its protein product is CASSDIGWREVAGEQFF. The chain employs TRBV6-1 and TRBJ2-1; TRBD2 matches 8 bases. This CDR3 region has 17 residues. V was pared by 3 bases and J by 10 bases, with 17 bases of the junction left unmatched. From germline, CDR1 is MNHNS and CDR2 SASEGT.

This clonotype was detected many times. The chain links TRBV10-2 to TRBJ2-1, with TRBD2 identical over 12 bases. The CDR3 has 15 amino acids. Germline V gives CDR1 WSHSY, CDR2 SAAADI. The junction had 4 bases not matched to a gene; V was cut back by 6 bases and J by 4 bases. CDR3 region: CASRLAGGDYNEQFF. In DNA form, the CDR3 reads TGCGCCAGCAGGCTAGCGGGAGGGGATTACAATGAGCAGTTCTTC.

This clonotype has ten or more counts. This chain links TRBV10-3 with TRBJ1-4; TRBD1 is a possible D gene (6 bases). V shed 2 bases and J shed 5 bases, with 9 bases lying between them. The CDR3 length is 14 residues. Germline CDR1 is ENHRY and CDR2 is SYGVKD. The CDR3 DNA follows: TGTGCCATCAGTGAGGGACAGACGAATGAAAAACTGTTTTTT. It translates to CAISEGQTNEKLFF.